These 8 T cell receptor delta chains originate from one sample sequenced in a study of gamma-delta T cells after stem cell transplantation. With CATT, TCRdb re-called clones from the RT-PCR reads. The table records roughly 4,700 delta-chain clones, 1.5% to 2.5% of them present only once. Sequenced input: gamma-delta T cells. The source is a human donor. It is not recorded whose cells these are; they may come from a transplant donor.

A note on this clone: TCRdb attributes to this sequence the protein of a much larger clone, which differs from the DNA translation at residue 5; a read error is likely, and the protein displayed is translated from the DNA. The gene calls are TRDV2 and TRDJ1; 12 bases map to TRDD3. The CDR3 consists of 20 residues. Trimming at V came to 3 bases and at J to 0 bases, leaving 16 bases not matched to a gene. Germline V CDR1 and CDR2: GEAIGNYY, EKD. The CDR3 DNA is TGTGCCTGTGACCACGTACTGGGGGATACACGTGCTGGGGACACCGATAAACTCATCTTT. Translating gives CACDHVLGDTRAGDTDKLIF.

Written as DNA, the CDR3 is TGTGCCTGTGACACGCTGACTGGGGGATATGTCGATAAACTCATCTTT. Translated, it gives CACDTLTGGYVDKLIF. The chain combines TRDV2 with TRDJ1, with TRDD3 matching 11 bases. Germline V gene sequence: CDR1 GEAIGNYY, CDR2 EKD. J was trimmed by 4 bases and V by 1 base; bases with no gene match: 7. There are 16 residues in the CDR3.

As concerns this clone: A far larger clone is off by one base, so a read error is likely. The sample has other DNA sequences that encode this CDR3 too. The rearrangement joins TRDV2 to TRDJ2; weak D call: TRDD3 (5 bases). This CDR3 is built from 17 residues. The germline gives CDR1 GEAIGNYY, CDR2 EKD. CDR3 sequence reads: CACDTAGGRPLTAQLFF. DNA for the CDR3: TGTGCCTGTGACACCGCAGGGGGTCGTCCTTTGACGGCACAACTCTTCTTT.

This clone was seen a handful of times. The CDR3 loop is CACDTGTLLGDTISWDTRQMFF. DNA for the CDR3: TGTGCCTGTGACACCGGAACTCTTCTGGGGGATACAATCTCCTGGGACACCCGACAGATGTTTTTC. The V gene is TRDV2, the J gene TRDJ3; 11 bases align to TRDD3. The trim removed 0 bases at V and 0 bases at J, leaving 12 bases unmatched. Germline values: CDR1 GEAIGNYY, CDR2 EKD. This CDR3 has 22 amino acids.

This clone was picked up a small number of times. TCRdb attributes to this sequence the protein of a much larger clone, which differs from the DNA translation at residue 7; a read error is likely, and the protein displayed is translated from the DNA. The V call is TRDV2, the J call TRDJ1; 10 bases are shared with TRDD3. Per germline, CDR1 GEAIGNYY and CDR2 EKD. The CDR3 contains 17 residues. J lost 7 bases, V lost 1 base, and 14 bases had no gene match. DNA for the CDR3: TGTGCCTGTGACACGATACCGGGGGATACGGTGGACCGTAAACTCATCTTT. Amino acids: CACDTIPGDTVDRKLIF.

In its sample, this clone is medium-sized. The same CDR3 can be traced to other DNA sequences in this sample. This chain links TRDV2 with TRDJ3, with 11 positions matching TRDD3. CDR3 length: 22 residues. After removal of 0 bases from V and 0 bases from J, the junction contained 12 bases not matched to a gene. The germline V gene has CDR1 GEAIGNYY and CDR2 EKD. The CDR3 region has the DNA TGTGCCTGTGACACCGTGGGGGATACGCCAGGGCTCTTCTCCTGGGACACCCGACAGATGTTTTTC. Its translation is CACDTVGDTPGLFSWDTRQMFF.

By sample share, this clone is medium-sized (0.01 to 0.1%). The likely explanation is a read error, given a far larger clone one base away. The CDR3 region has the DNA TGTGCCTGTGACACGGTGGGGGACCCCGAGGACACCGATAAACCCATCTTT. As protein: CACDTVGDPEDTDKPIF. The chain recombines TRDV2 with TRDJ1; TRDD3 matches 7 bases. CDR1 is GEAIGNYY and CDR2 is EKD in the germline V gene. The CDR3 extends over 17 amino acids.

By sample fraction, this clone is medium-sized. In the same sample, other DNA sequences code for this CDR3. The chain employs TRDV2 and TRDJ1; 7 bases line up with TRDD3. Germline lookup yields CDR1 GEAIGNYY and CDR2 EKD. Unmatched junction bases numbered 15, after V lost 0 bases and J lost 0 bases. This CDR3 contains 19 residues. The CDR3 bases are TGTGCCTGTGACACCGTTCCAACTGGGGACAAACTACACACCGATAAACTCATCTTT. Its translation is CACDTVPTGDKLHTDKLIF.